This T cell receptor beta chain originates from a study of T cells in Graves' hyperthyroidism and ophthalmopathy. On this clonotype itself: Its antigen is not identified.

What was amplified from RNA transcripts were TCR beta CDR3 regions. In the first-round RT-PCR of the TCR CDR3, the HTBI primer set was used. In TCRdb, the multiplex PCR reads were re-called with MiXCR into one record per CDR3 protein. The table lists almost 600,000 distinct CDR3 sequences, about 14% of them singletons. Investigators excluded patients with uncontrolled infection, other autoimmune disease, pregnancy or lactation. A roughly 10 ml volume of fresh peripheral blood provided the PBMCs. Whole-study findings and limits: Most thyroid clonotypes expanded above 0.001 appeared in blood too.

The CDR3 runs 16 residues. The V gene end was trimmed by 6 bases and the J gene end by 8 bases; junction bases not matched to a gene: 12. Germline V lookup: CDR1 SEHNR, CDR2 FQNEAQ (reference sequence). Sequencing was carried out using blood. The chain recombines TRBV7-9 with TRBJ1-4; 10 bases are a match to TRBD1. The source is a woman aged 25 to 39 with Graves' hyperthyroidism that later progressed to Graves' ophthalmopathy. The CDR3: CASSSFGTGVEEKLFF. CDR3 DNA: TGTGCCAGCAGTTCGTTCGGGACAGGGGTTGAGGAAAAACTGTTTTTT.